This T cell receptor beta chain was recovered during a study of shared clonotypes between healthy human individuals. The CDR3 loop spans 13 amino acids. CDR1 and CDR2 from the germline V gene are SGHTA and FQGTGA. With 4 bases removed from V and 3 bases from J, the gap between germline ends came to 9 bases. Using immunoSEQ multiplex PCR, the repertoire was profiled, and TCRdb retains in-frame clones only, with some absent. This sample yields about 1.1 million clones, of which around three quarters are seen a single time; 0.52% belongs to the top ten. This chain uses TRBV7-3 with TRBJ2-5; D not certain. This sequence was found in a man younger than 35 in good health. Some clones in this sample may be carry-over from other donors' samples. Sequences were obtained from memory CD4+ T cells from PBMCs. Subset reported: CD45RA-negative fraction. The CDR3 sequence: CASSSALEETQYF. The CDR3 nucleotides are TGTGCCAGCAGCTCAGCCCTCGAAGAGACCCAGTACTTC.